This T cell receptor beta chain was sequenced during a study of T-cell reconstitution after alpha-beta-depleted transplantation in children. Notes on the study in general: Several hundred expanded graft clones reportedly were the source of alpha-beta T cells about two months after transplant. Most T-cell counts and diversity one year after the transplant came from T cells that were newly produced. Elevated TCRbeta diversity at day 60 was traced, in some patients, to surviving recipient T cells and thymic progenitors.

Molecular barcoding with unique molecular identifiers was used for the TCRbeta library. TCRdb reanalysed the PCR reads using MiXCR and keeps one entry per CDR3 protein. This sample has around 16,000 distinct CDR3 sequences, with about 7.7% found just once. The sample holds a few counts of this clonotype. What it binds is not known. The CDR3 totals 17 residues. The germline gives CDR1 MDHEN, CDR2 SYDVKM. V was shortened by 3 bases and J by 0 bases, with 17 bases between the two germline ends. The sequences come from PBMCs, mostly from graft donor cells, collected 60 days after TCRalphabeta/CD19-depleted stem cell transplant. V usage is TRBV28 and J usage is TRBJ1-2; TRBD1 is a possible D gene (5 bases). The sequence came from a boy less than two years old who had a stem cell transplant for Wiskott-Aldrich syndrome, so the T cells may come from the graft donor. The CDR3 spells CASSFLCRDLSNYGYTF. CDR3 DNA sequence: TGTGCCAGCAGTTTCCTCTGTAGGGACCTCTCTAACTATGGCTACACCTTC.